This entry concerns a single TCR beta chain. Sequencing used immunoSEQ multiplex PCR; TCRdb keeps in-frame clones, though not all of them. The data show approximately 97,000 clones, 85% to 95% seen once. Germline V gene data show CDR1 as KGHSH and CDR2 as LQKENI. The CDR3 is 15 residues long. Trimming cost V 2 bases and J 0 bases, with 8 bases left between them. The sample originates from a study of technical replicates of blood from a handful of donors. This clonotype was obtained from a human donor in good health. Input material: T cells isolated from PBMCs. The V and J genes are TRBV18 and TRBJ1-3, with no clear D. CDR3 loop: CASSPGLSSGNTIYF. CDR3 nucleotides: TGTGCCAGCTCACCAGGCCTCAGCTCTGGAAACACCATATATTTT.